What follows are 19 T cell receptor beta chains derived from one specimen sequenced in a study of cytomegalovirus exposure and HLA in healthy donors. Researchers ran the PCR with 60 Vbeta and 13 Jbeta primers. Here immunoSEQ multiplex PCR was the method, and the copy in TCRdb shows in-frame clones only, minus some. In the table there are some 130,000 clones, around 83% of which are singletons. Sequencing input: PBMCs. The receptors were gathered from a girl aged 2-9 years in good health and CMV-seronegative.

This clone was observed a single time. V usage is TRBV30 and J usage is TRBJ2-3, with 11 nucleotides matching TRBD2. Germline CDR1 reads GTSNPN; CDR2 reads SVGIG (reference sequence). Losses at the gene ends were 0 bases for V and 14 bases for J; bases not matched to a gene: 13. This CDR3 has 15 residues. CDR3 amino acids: CAWSVFYSGGAPGYF. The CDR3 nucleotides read TGTGCCTGGAGTGTGTTTTATAGCGGGGGGGCCCCGGGGTATTTT.

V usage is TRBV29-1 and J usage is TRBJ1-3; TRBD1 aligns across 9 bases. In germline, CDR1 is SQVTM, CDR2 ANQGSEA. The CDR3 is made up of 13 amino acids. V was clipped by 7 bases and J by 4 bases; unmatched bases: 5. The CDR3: CSAYRGPGNTIYF. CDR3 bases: TGCAGCGCATACAGGGGGCCCGGAAACACCATATATTTT.

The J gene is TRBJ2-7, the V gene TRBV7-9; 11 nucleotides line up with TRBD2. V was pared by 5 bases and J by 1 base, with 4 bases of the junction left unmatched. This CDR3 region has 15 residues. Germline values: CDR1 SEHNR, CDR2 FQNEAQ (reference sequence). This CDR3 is CASSPGTSGSYEQYF. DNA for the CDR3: TGTGCCAGCAGCCCCGGGACTAGCGGATCCTACGAGCAGTACTTC.

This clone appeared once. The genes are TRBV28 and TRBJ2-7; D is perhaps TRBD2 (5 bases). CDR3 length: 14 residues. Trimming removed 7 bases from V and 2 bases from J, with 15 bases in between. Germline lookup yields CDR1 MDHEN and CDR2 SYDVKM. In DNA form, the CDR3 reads TGTGCCAGCACCGTCCAGCGGTCACCCTACGAGCAGTACTTC. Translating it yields CASTVQRSPYEQYF.

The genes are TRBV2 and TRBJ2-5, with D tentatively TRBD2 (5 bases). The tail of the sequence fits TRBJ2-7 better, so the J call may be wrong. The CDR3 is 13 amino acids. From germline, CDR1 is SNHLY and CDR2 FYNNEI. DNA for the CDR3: TGTGCCAGCAGTGACGTGAGGGCTGACGAGCAGTACTTC. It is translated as CASSDVRADEQYF.

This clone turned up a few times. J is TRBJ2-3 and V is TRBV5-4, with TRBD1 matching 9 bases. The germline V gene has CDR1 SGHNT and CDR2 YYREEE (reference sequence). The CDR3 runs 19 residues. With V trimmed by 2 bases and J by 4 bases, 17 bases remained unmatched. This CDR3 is CASSLRDRAWAWGPDTQYF. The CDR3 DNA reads TGTGCCAGCAGCTTACGGGACAGGGCATGGGCATGGGGCCCAGATACGCAGTATTTT.

Here the CDR3 reads CASSPAGWNTEAFF. The CDR3 DNA follows: TGTGCCAGCAGCCCAGCCGGGTGGAACACTGAAGCTTTCTTT. This chain connects TRBV7-2 to TRBJ1-1, with D unclear. CDR1 SGHTA and CDR2 FQGNSA come from the germline V gene. CDR3 length: 14 residues. V dropped 5 bases and J dropped 1 base, with 11 bases sitting between them.

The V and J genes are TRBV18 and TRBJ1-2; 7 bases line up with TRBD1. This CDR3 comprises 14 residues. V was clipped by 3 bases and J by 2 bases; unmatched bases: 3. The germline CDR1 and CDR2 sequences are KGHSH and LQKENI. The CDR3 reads CASSPGQTNYGYTF. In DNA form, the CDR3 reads TGTGCCAGCTCACCGGGACAGACCAACTATGGCTACACCTTC.

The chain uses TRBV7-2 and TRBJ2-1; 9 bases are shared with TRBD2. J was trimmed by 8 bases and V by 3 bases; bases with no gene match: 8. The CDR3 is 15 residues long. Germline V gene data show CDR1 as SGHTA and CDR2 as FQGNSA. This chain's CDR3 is CASSLTSGQQDEQFF. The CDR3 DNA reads TGTGCCAGCAGCTTGACTAGCGGACAACAAGATGAGCAGTTCTTC.

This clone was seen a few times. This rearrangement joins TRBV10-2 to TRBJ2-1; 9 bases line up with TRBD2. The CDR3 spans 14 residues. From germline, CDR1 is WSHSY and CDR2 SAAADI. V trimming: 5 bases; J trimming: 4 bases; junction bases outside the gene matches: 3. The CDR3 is CASSQLAGYNEQFF. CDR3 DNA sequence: TGCGCCAGCAGTCAGCTAGCGGGGTACAATGAGCAGTTCTTC.

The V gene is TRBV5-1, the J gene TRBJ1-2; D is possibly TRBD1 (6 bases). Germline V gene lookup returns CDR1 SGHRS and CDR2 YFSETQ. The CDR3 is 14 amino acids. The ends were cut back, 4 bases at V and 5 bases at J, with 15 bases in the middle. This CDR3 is CASSLGRTAYGYTF. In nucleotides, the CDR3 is TGCGCCAGCAGCCTGGGGAGGACAGCATATGGCTACACCTTC.

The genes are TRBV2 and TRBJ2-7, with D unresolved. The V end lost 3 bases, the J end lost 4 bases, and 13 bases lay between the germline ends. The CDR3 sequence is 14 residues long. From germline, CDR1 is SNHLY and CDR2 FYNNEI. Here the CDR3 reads CASSDALNLYEQYF. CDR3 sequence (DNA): TGTGCCAGCAGTGATGCCCTAAATCTGTACGAGCAGTACTTC.

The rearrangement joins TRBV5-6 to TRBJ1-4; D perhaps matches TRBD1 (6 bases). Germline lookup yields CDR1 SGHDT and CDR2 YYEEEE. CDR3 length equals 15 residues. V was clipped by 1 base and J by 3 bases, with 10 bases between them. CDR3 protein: CASSLTGLSNEKLFF. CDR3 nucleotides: TGTGCCAGCAGCTTGACAGGGTTGTCTAATGAAAAACTGTTTTTT.

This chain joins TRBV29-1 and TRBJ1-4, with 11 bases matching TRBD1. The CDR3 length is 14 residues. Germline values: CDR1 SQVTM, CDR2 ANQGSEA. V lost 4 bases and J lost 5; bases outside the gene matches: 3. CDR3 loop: CSVGTGGINEKLFF. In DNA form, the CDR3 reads TGCAGCGTTGGGACAGGGGGCATCAATGAAAAACTGTTTTTT.

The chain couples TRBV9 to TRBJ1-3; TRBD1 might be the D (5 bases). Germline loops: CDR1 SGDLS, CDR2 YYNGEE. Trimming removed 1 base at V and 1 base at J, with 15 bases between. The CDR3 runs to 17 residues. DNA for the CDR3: TGTGCCAGCAGCGTATTACCGGGGGATAGGTCTGGAAACACCATATATTTT. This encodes CASSVLPGDRSGNTIYF. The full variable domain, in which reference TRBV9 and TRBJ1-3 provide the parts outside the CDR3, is DSGVTQTPKHLITATGQRVTLRCSPRSGDLSVYWYQQSLDQGLQFLIQYYNGEERAKGNILERFSAQQFPDLHSELNLSSLELGDSALYFCASSVLPGDRSGNTIYFGEGSWLTVV.

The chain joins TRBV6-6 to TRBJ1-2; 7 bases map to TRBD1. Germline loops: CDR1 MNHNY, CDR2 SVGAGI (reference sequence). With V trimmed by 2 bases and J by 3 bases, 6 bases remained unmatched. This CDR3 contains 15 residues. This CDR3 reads CASSYRTGADYGYTF. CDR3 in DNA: TGTGCCAGCAGTTACCGAACAGGGGCAGACTATGGCTACACCTTC.

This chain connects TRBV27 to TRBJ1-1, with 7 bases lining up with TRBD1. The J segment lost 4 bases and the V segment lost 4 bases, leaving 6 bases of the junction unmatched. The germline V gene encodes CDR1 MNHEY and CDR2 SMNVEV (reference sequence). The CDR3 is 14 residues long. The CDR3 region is CASSSHRGSTEAFF. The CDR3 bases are TGTGCCAGCAGTTCGCACAGGGGAAGCACTGAAGCTTTCTTT.

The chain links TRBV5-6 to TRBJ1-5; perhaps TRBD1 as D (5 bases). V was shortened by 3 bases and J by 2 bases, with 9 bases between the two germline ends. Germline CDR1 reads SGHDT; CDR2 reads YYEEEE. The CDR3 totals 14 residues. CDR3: CASSSGGGNQPQHF. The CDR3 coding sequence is TGTGCCAGCAGCTCGGGAGGGGGCAATCAGCCCCAGCATTTT.

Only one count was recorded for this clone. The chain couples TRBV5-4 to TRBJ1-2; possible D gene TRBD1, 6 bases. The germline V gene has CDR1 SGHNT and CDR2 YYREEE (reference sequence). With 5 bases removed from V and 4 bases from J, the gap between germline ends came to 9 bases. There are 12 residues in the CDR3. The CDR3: CASRTGGYGYTF. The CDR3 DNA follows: TGTGCCAGCAGGACAGGCGGCTATGGCTACACCTTC.